This T cell receptor beta chain was documented in a study of beta chain features in type 1 diabetes. Blood was drawn once from each donor into heparinised tubes. The draws averaged roughly 120 mL. Study findings and constraints: TCRB CDR3 length was moderately but significantly reduced in all four CD4+ subsets of Type 1 diabetes patients. Researchers reported that naive, central memory and Treg TCRB repertoires appeared more similar in patients than in healthy donors.

The authors reverse transcribed all of the isolated RNA, so sequencing captured expressed TCRB transcripts. Only in-frame clones appear in the TCRdb table, and some are missing; sequencing was by immunoSEQ multiplex PCR. Of about 740,000 clones in the sample, roughly 12% were seen once. V was trimmed by 1 base and J by 1 base, leaving 5 bases between them. Germline V gene sequence: CDR1 MGHDK, CDR2 SYGVNS. This CDR3 has 14 amino acids. This clone was observed a few times. Its antigen is as yet unknown. Sequencing was carried out using naive CD4+ T cells from blood. The receptor was derived from a man younger than 30 with type 1 diabetes. The rearrangement links TRBV25-1 to TRBJ1-5; unclear D gene. CDR3 nucleotide sequence: TGTGCCAGCAGTGAATTCGGAAGCAATCAGCCCCAGCATTTT. It translates to CASSEFGSNQPQHF.